These 23 T cell receptor beta chains were sequenced from one sample in a study of shared clonotypes between healthy human individuals. Using immunoSEQ multiplex PCR, the repertoire was profiled, and TCRdb retains in-frame clones only, with some absent. The top ten clones hold approximately 0.39% of a sample with a few million clones, around 90% of them seen once. Input material: naive CD4+ T cells from PBMCs. Noted subset: CD45RA+ positively selected. The receptor set was obtained from a man younger than 35 in good health. Some clones in this sample may be carry-over from other donors' samples.

The chain uses TRBV9 and TRBJ2-2; the match to TRBD2 covers 8 bases. The CDR3 spans 20 residues. J was trimmed by 6 bases and V by 0 bases; bases with no gene match: 19. Germline loops: CDR1 SGDLS, CDR2 YYNGEE. CDR3 sequence: CASSVAGTGSPGTSAGELFF. CDR3 nucleotides: TGTGCCAGCAGCGTAGCAGGTACAGGGAGTCCCGGGACTAGTGCCGGGGAGCTGTTTTTT.

This chain joins TRBV5-1 and TRBJ2-7, with TRBD2 matching over 7 bases. The J segment lost 6 bases and the V segment lost 3 bases, leaving 9 bases of the junction unmatched. CDR1 and CDR2 from the germline V gene are SGHRS and YFSETQ. The CDR3 runs 14 residues. This chain's CDR3 is CASSSTAGSGEQYF. For the CDR3, the DNA is TGCGCCAGCAGCTCCACAGCGGGGTCCGGCGAGCAGTACTTC.

This clone was found once. The chain uses TRBV5-4 and TRBJ2-5; D might be TRBD2 (6 bases). The assigned J gene may be wrong: the sequence end matches TRBJ2-7 better. The CDR3 contains 15 residues. The germline gives CDR1 SGHNT, CDR2 YYREEE (reference sequence). CDR3 sequence (DNA): TGTGCCAGCAGCTTGGTGCCGGAGACGGGGGACGAGCAGTACTTC. It codes for CASSLVPETGDEQYF.

The chain couples TRBV7-2 to TRBJ2-6, with no clear D. CDR3 size: 14 residues. CDR1 is SGHTA, CDR2 FQGNSA, per germline. V dropped 8 bases and J dropped 0 bases, with 8 bases sitting between them. The CDR3 is CASSSTSGANVLTF. The CDR3 DNA reads TGTGCCAGCTCCTCTACCTCTGGGGCCAACGTCCTGACTTTC.

This chain uses TRBV5-1 with TRBJ1-2; tentative D call: TRBD1 (6 bases). Germline CDR1 SGHRS, CDR2 YFSETQ. Trimming removed 4 bases from V and 0 bases from J, with 10 bases in between. This CDR3 has 14 residues. The CDR3 DNA reads as TGCGCCAGCAGCACGGGGACATCTAACTATGGCTACACCTTC. Translated: CASSTGTSNYGYTF.

This clone came up a few times. The chain has TRBV4-1 and TRBJ1-1, with D possibly matching TRBD1 (5 bases). The V end lost 6 bases, the J end lost 1 base, and 15 bases lay between the germline ends. CDR3 length: 15 amino acids. CDR1 and CDR2 (germline): MGHRA, YSYEKL. CDR3 DNA: TGCGCCAGCAGTCATCCAACGGGGACGAACACTGAAGCTTTCTTT. This codes for CASSHPTGTNTEAFF.

The chain joins TRBV7-9 to TRBJ2-1; 8 bases line up with TRBD2. Germline V lookup: CDR1 SEHNR, CDR2 FQNEAQ (reference sequence). Losses at the gene ends were 5 bases for V and 5 bases for J; bases not matched to a gene: 8. The length of the CDR3 is 15 residues. CDR3 sequence (DNA): TGTGCCAGCAGCCTATTTAGCGGGGCCGACAATGAGCAGTTCTTC. This sequence encodes CASSLFSGADNEQFF.

The chain joins TRBV5-1 to TRBJ1-2; 11 nucleotides match TRBD1. This CDR3 is built from 13 residues. Germline CDR1 is SGHRS and CDR2 is YFSETQ. V lost 3 bases to trimming and J lost 7 bases; unmatched junction nucleotides: 2. The CDR3 bases are TGCGCCAGCAGCTCAGGACAGGGGGCTGGCTACACCTTC. The encoded protein is CASSSGQGAGYTF.

On this clone: Different DNA sequences within this sample yield the same CDR3. This chain links TRBV2 with TRBJ1-5, with D unclear. CDR1 and CDR2 (germline): SNHLY, FYNNEI. The CDR3 has 12 residues. V was pared by 5 bases and J by 3 bases, with 5 bases between. Here the CDR3 reads CASSRDNQPQHF. The CDR3 region has the DNA TGTGCCAGCAGTCGGGACAATCAGCCCCAGCATTTT.

With regard to this clone: Other DNA sequences from this sample encode an identical CDR3 as well. The rearrangement joins TRBV5-6 to TRBJ2-3; D is unclear. Trimming left V 0 bases short and J 2 bases short, with 7 bases between. Germline lookup yields CDR1 SGHDT and CDR2 YYEEEE. The CDR3 consists of 14 residues. In nucleotides, the CDR3 is TGTGCCAGCAGCTTGGGTCGGACCACAGATACGCAGTATTTT. The encoded protein is CASSLGRTTDTQYF. Based on the CDR3 plus reference TRBV5-6 and TRBJ2-3, the full variable domain is DAGVTQSPTHLIKTRGQQVTLRCSPKSGHDTVSWYQQALGQGPQFIFQYYEEEERQRGNFPDRFSGHQFPNYSSELNVNALLLGDSALYLCASSLGRTTDTQYFGPGTRLTVL.

This clone was detected once. This chain uses TRBV2 with TRBJ2-5, with D perhaps matching TRBD2 (6 bases). The J call may be in error: the DNA end matches TRBJ2-7 better. The CDR3 covers 13 residues. Looked up from germline, CDR1 is SNHLY and CDR2 is FYNNEI. The CDR3 here is CASRTGRQYEQYF. CDR3 coding DNA: TGTGCCAGCAGGACCGGGAGACAGTACGAGCAGTACTTC.

The CDR3 DNA follows: TGTGCCAGCAGCTTGTCCGTCTTCCTCTCCTACGAGCAGTACTTC. This sequence encodes CASSLSVFLSYEQYF. V and J are TRBV7-2 and TRBJ2-7; D is unclear. The CDR3 length is 15 residues. Between the trimmed V and J ends, which lost 3 bases and 0 bases, there was a span of 12 bases. CDR1 is SGHTA and CDR2 is FQGNSA in the germline V gene.

The chain links TRBV25-1 to TRBJ1-1, with D possibly matching TRBD1 (5 bases). Germline lookup yields CDR1 MGHDK and CDR2 SYGVNS. V was shortened by 3 bases and J by 1 base, with 15 bases between the two germline ends. The CDR3 extends over 16 amino acids. The CDR3 bases are TGTGCCAGCAGTGACCAGGCGGGACTCCGGAACACTGAAGCTTTCTTT. Its protein is CASSDQAGLRNTEAFF. Full variable domain (rest looked up from reference TRBV25-1 and TRBJ1-1): EADIYQTPRYLVIGTGKKITLECSQTMGHDKMYWYQQDPGMELHLIHYSYGVNSTEKGDLSSESTVSRIRTEHFPLTLESARPSHTSQYLCASSDQAGLRNTEAFFGQGTRLTVV.

V usage is TRBV27 and J usage is TRBJ1-2; D unclear. With 2 bases removed from V and 8 bases from J, the gap between germline ends came to 15 bases. CDR1 is MNHEY and CDR2 is SMNVEV in the germline V gene (reference sequence). The CDR3 loop spans 14 amino acids. CDR3 sequence reads: CASSLTTKAGGYTF. CDR3 DNA: TGTGCCAGCAGTTTAACGACAAAGGCGGGAGGCTACACCTTC.

The V call is TRBV28, the J call TRBJ1-2, with D unresolved. The V gene lost 2 bases and the J gene lost 0 bases, with 10 bases spanning the gap. The CDR3 contains 15 residues. Germline V gene sequence: CDR1 MDHEN, CDR2 SYDVKM. Here the CDR3 DNA reads TGTGCCAGCAGTTTACCCCAGACCACTAACTATGGCTACACCTTC. Its translation is CASSLPQTTNYGYTF.

The rearrangement uses TRBV28 and TRBJ2-5; D is possibly TRBD1 (5 bases). Per germline, CDR1 MDHEN and CDR2 SYDVKM. The CDR3 length is 13 residues. V shed 1 base and J shed 5 bases, with 8 bases lying between them. CDR3 nucleotide sequence: TGTGCCAGCAGTTTATTCCCAGGGGAGACCCAGTACTTC. It specifies CASSLFPGETQYF.

About this clone itself: The same CDR3 is also encoded by other DNA sequences in this sample. The chain joins TRBV5-4 to TRBJ2-3; D is unresolved. The CDR3 extends over 13 amino acids. Germline V gives CDR1 SGHNT, CDR2 YYREEE (reference sequence). V lost 0 bases and J lost 0, with 2 bases in between. CDR3 bases: TGTGCCAGCAGCTTGGGTAGCACAGATACGCAGTATTTT. Protein sequence: CASSLGSTDTQYF. The complete variable domain, with remaining parts taken from reference TRBV5-4 and TRBJ2-3, reads ETGVTQSPTHLIKTRGQQVTLRCSSQSGHNTVSWYQQALGQGPQFIFQYYREEENGRGNFPPRFSGLQFPNYSSELNVNALELDDSALYLCASSLGSTDTQYFGPGTRLTVL.

The chain is built from TRBV28 and TRBJ2-2, with TRBD2 identical over 8 bases. V lost 6 bases and J lost 4; bases outside the gene matches: 7. Germline V CDR1 and CDR2: MDHEN, SYDVKM. The length of the CDR3 is 15 residues. CDR3 loop: CASRGAGVSTGELFF. DNA of the CDR3: TGTGCCAGCAGGGGAGCGGGAGTAAGCACCGGGGAGCTGTTTTTT.

The chain links TRBV19 to TRBJ1-2; 7 nucleotides match TRBD1. The V and J ends lost 3 bases and 2 bases, in that order; junction bases with no gene match: 6. CDR1 is LNHDA, CDR2 SQIVND, per germline (reference sequence). CDR3 size: 15 residues. The CDR3 coding sequence is TGTGCCAGTAGTATGTCGGGACAGCTCAACTATGGCTACACCTTC. Translating gives CASSMSGQLNYGYTF.

This rearrangement joins TRBV18 to TRBJ2-6, with TRBD1 matching over 8 bases. After removal of 3 bases from V and 2 bases from J, the junction contained 6 bases not matched to a gene. There are 17 residues in the CDR3. Germline CDR1 and CDR2: KGHSH and LQKENI. CDR3 in amino acids: CASSPIRQGTGANVLTF. The CDR3 nucleotides read TGTGCCAGCTCACCTATCAGACAGGGGACTGGGGCCAACGTCCTGACTTTC.

Comments on this clone: Other nucleotide sequences in the sample specify the same CDR3. CDR3 sequence reads: CASSGNQPQHF. DNA for the CDR3: TGTGCCAGCAGCGGGAATCAGCCCCAGCATTTT. The chain couples TRBV28 to TRBJ1-5; D is uncertain. This CDR3 comprises 11 residues. From germline, CDR1 is MDHEN and CDR2 SYDVKM. V was pared by 6 bases and J by 4 bases, with 4 bases between.

The J gene is TRBJ2-5, the V gene TRBV4-3, with 13 nucleotides matching TRBD2. The J segment lost 5 bases and the V segment lost 1 base, leaving 4 bases of the junction unmatched. The CDR3 has 16 residues. The germline V gene encodes CDR1 LGHNA and CDR2 YSLEER. The CDR3 coding sequence is TGCGCCAGCAGCCAAGGGGGGACTAGCGGGAAGGAGACCCAGTACTTC. It is translated as CASSQGGTSGKETQYF.

The V call is TRBV19, the J call TRBJ2-7, with 10 bases lining up with TRBD1. The CDR3 has 16 amino acids. Germline V CDR1 and CDR2: LNHDA, SQIVND (reference sequence). Losses at the gene ends were 3 bases for V and 4 bases for J; bases not matched to a gene: 9. CDR3 DNA sequence: TGTGCCAGTAGTATTTTAGAAGACAGGGGGCGTTACGAGCAGTACTTC. Its protein is CASSILEDRGRYEQYF.